Described below is a single T cell receptor (beta chain) sequence and its context. Antigen unknown. This beta chain was picked up by a library intended for alpha chains and is off target, so its count carries little meaning. The data belong to a study of spatial heterogeneity in lung cancer. Study summary: Detection consistently captured more beta-chain sequences than alpha-chain sequences. Study-wide points: The number of expanded tumor alpha and beta chains correlated with mutation number.

The CDR3 has 13 residues. Germline CDR1 reads MNHEY; CDR2 reads SMNVEV (reference sequence). Germline trimming cut 2 bases from V and 4 bases from J; bases unmatched to any gene: 1. The time point was: sample taken at primary tumor resection. Whole RNA from tumor, nontumor lung or frozen PBMC was sequenced unsorted. Every individual TCR cDNA molecule carried its own unique molecular identifier, which allowed correction of PCR and sequencing errors. TCRdb reprocessed the 5' RACE reads with MiXCR, giving one entry per CDR3 protein. The table has 9,500 to 12,000 distinct CDR3 sequences, under 9.5% seen once.

Sequenced material: lung tumor tissue, taken at surgery. V gene TRBV27 combines with J gene TRBJ2-7, with TRBD1 identical over 8 bases. The receptor comes from a female donor with early-stage non-small cell lung cancer. CDR3 protein: CASSLNRGYEQYF. For the CDR3, the DNA is TGTGCCAGCAGTTTAAACAGGGGGTACGAGCAGTACTTC.